A selection of T cell receptor beta chains follows, all from one sample in a study of CD8 T cells in ankylosing spondylitis. TCRdb called the 5' RACE reads again in MiXCR, with one record for every CDR3 protein. Among over 700,000 distinct CDR3 sequences listed, 19% were seen once. The material sequenced was blood, either unsorted or a sorted T cell fraction (not recorded which). Receptors were obtained from a male donor with ankylosing spondylitis. CDR3s include the opening cysteine and the closing phenylalanine or tryptophan. Fields, in order: J gene, D gene, V gene, clone size, CDR3 protein, CDR3 DNA. A D gene is named only where the DNA matches it firmly. A clone size is listed for some rows: how often the clone was seen (once, few, many), or a class if it is expanded.

j_call: TRBJ1-1; d_call: TRBD1; v_call: TRBV7-9; clone_size: few; cdr3_aa: CASSLYRGLDTEAFF; cdr3_nt: TGTGCCAGCAGCTTATACAGGGGTTTGGACACTGAAGCTTTCTTT
j_call: TRBJ1-5; d_call: -; v_call: TRBV20-1; clone_size: -; cdr3_aa: CSARDRGRDQPQHF; cdr3_nt: TGCAGTGCTAGAGATCGGGGGCGAGATCAGCCCCAGCATTTT
j_call: TRBJ2-2; d_call: TRBD1; v_call: TRBV30; clone_size: few; cdr3_aa: CAFRDRGNTGELFF; cdr3_nt: TGTGCCTTCCGGGACAGGGGTAACACCGGGGAGCTGTTTTTT
j_call: TRBJ1-5; d_call: -; v_call: TRBV12-3/TRBV12-4; clone_size: -; cdr3_aa: CASSWDIGQPQHF; cdr3_nt: TGTGCCAGCAGCTGGGACATCGGTCAGCCCCAGCATTTT
j_call: TRBJ2-3; d_call: -; v_call: TRBV28; clone_size: few; cdr3_aa: CASSFGGDTDTQYF; cdr3_nt: TGTGCCAGCAGTTTCGGCGGTGACACAGATACGCAGTATTTT
j_call: TRBJ2-3; d_call: -; v_call: TRBV4-3; clone_size: -; cdr3_aa: CASSQDAMPSTDTQYF; cdr3_nt: TGCGCCAGCAGCCAAGATGCGATGCCTAGCACAGATACGCAGTATTTT
j_call: TRBJ1-4; d_call: -; v_call: TRBV6-1; clone_size: -; cdr3_aa: CASSRGSGTLNEKLFF; cdr3_nt: TGTGCCAGCAGTCGAGGATCCGGGACACTAAATGAAAAACTGTTTTTT
j_call: TRBJ1-1; d_call: -; v_call: TRBV4-1; clone_size: few; cdr3_aa: CASSQVAYTEAFF; cdr3_nt: TGCGCCAGCAGCCAAGTCGCCTACACTGAAGCTTTCTTT
j_call: TRBJ2-3; d_call: TRBD2; v_call: TRBV29-1; clone_size: few; cdr3_aa: CSVEVILAGAVDTQYF; cdr3_nt: TGCAGCGTTGAAGTCATCCTAGCGGGGGCAGTAGATACGCAGTATTTT
j_call: TRBJ2-3; d_call: TRBD1; v_call: TRBV2; clone_size: -; cdr3_aa: CASSWDSGDTQYF; cdr3_nt: TGTGCCAGCAGCTGGGACAGCGGAGATACGCAGTATTTT
j_call: TRBJ2-1; d_call: TRBD2; v_call: TRBV3-1; clone_size: -; cdr3_aa: CASSPHVGSSGSLYNEQFF; cdr3_nt: TGTGCCAGCAGCCCCCATGTCGGGTCTAGCGGGAGTCTCTACAATGAGCAGTTCTTC
j_call: TRBJ1-3; d_call: TRBD1; v_call: TRBV20-1; clone_size: few; cdr3_aa: CSARLQGGTGNTIYF; cdr3_nt: TGCAGTGCTAGACTTCAGGGGGGTACGGGAAACACCATATATTTT
j_call: TRBJ1-1; d_call: -; v_call: TRBV12-3/TRBV12-4; clone_size: many; cdr3_aa: CASSLSRQVNTEAFF; cdr3_nt: TGTGCCAGCAGTTTAAGCCGGCAGGTAAACACTGAAGCTTTCTTT
j_call: TRBJ2-1; d_call: -; v_call: TRBV7-6; clone_size: many; cdr3_aa: CASSPRDSPYNEQFF; cdr3_nt: TGTGCCAGCAGCCCGAGGGACTCTCCCTACAATGAGCAGTTCTTC
j_call: TRBJ2-2; d_call: -; v_call: TRBV9; clone_size: -; cdr3_aa: CASSARGGSRAGELFF; cdr3_nt: TGTGCCAGCAGCGCCAGGGGGGGGTCCCGGGCCGGGGAGCTGTTTTTT
j_call: TRBJ1-3; d_call: -; v_call: TRBV7-9; clone_size: -; cdr3_aa: CASSWSTGFSGNTIYF; cdr3_nt: TGTGCCAGCAGCTGGTCGACAGGTTTCTCTGGAAACACCATATATTTT
j_call: TRBJ1-2; d_call: TRBD1; v_call: TRBV6-2/TRBV6-3; clone_size: -; cdr3_aa: CASRAGTASYGYTF; cdr3_nt: TGTGCCAGCAGAGCCGGGACAGCCTCCTATGGCTACACCTTC
j_call: TRBJ2-7; d_call: TRBD2; v_call: TRBV20-1; clone_size: once; cdr3_aa: CSASSGRGDEQYF; cdr3_nt: TGCAGTGCTAGTAGCGGGAGAGGCGACGAGCAGTACTTC
j_call: TRBJ1-6; d_call: -; v_call: TRBV6-1; clone_size: many; cdr3_aa: CASSPVRGYNSPLHF; cdr3_nt: TGTGCCAGCAGCCCCGTCCGGGGCTATAATTCACCCCTCCACTTT
j_call: TRBJ1-2; d_call: -; v_call: TRBV12-3/TRBV12-4; clone_size: many; cdr3_aa: CASAVREGYGYTF; cdr3_nt: TGTGCCAGCGCTGTAAGAGAGGGCTATGGCTACACCTTC
j_call: TRBJ1-6; d_call: -; v_call: TRBV5-6; clone_size: -; cdr3_aa: CASSPGPGNYNSPLHF; cdr3_nt: TGTGCCAGCAGCCCGGGGCCAGGGAACTATAATTCACCCCTCCACTTT
j_call: TRBJ2-7; d_call: TRBD1; v_call: TRBV5-5; clone_size: many; cdr3_aa: CASSLAHRGSYEQYF; cdr3_nt: TGTGCCAGCAGCTTGGCCCACAGGGGGTCCTACGAGCAGTACTTC
j_call: TRBJ2-1; d_call: -; v_call: TRBV7-8; clone_size: -; cdr3_aa: CASSLGAGPYNEQFF; cdr3_nt: TGTGCCAGCAGCTTAGGGGCGGGACCCTACAATGAGCAGTTCTTC
j_call: TRBJ1-6; d_call: -; v_call: TRBV6-5; clone_size: -; cdr3_aa: CASSYLQLSIRRSNSPLHF; cdr3_nt: TGTGCCAGCAGTTACCTCCAGTTGAGCATAAGGAGGTCCAATTCACCCCTCCACTTT
j_call: TRBJ1-3; d_call: TRBD1; v_call: TRBV6-1; clone_size: few; cdr3_aa: CASSLTTGPGNTIYF; cdr3_nt: TGTGCCAGCAGTCTCACGACAGGGCCTGGAAACACCATATATTTT
j_call: TRBJ2-7; d_call: -; v_call: TRBV6-2/TRBV6-3; clone_size: -; cdr3_aa: CASSRRDFSYEQYF; cdr3_nt: TGTGCCAGCAGTCGCCGGGACTTTTCCTACGAGCAGTACTTC